Shown below are 29 T cell receptor beta chains from a single sample sequenced in a study of T cell repertoires in cytomegalovirus infection. TCRdb re-called the reads through MiXCR, storing one row per CDR3 protein. The table shows under 450,000 distinct CDR3 sequences, with nearly 35% occurring only once. Their recognized antigens are unknown. Material: cultured PBMCs, obtained from culture after CMV antigen stimulation. The receptors originated from a human donor in good health (CMV status not recorded). Some clones in this sample may be carry-over from other donors' samples.

This clonotype was seen more than once but under ten times. This sequence joins TRBV6-2 or TRBV6-3 and TRBJ2-1, with D perhaps TRBD1 (6 bases). CDR3 length: 14 residues. CDR1 is MNHEY, CDR2 SVGEGT, per germline. With 4 bases removed from V and 5 bases from J, the gap between germline ends came to 12 bases. CDR3 coding DNA: TGTGCCAGCAGTTCGACAGGCGGTCACAATGAGCAGTTCTTC. Its translation: CASSSTGGHNEQFF.

This clonotype has only a few counts. The J gene is TRBJ1-1, the V gene TRBV12-3 or TRBV12-4, with 7 bases fitting TRBD1. The CDR3 totals 15 residues. V shed 6 bases, J shed 7 bases, and the junction held 14 bases outside the gene matches. CDR3 amino acids: CASRERSTGKNEAFF. Written as DNA, the CDR3 is TGTGCCAGCAGGGAGAGATCGACAGGGAAGAATGAAGCTTTCTTT.

The CDR3 spells CSASGTRSSTDTQYF. The CDR3 bases are TGCAGTGCTTCTGGGACTAGATCTAGCACAGATACGCAGTATTTT. The chain recombines TRBV20-1 with TRBJ2-3; 8 nucleotides agree with TRBD2. The germline V gene encodes CDR1 DFQATT and CDR2 SNEGSKA (reference sequence). The CDR3 is made up of 15 amino acids. V lost 5 bases and J lost 0; bases outside the gene matches: 7.

This clonotype appeared many times. V is TRBV7-2 and J is TRBJ1-4, with 7 bases identical to TRBD1. With V trimmed by 0 bases and J by 2 bases, 3 bases remained unmatched. Germline V gives CDR1 SGHTA, CDR2 FQGNSA. The CDR3 runs 16 residues. CDR3 DNA: TGTGCCAGCAGCTTAGCGGGACAGCTGACTAATGAAAAACTGTTTTTT. It codes for CASSLAGQLTNEKLFF.

This clonotype was counted between two and nine times. The V and J genes are TRBV4-1 and TRBJ2-5; D is ambiguous. Per the germline V gene, CDR1 is MGHRA and CDR2 is YSYEKL. CDR3 length: 14 residues. V dropped 1 base and J dropped 2 bases, with 8 bases sitting between them. The DNA for the CDR3 is TGCGCCAGCAGCCAAGGCGGCTTTCAAGAGACCCAGTACTTC. Translation: CASSQGGFQETQYF.

There are a few counts of this clonotype. J is TRBJ1-4 and V is TRBV11-2; no clear D gene. The CDR3 length is 14 residues. From germline, CDR1 is SGHAT and CDR2 FQNNGV. V lost 3 bases, J lost 5 bases, and 10 bases lay in between. CDR3 sequence reads: CASSFKGGNEKLFF. CDR3 nucleotides: TGTGCCAGCAGCTTCAAGGGAGGGAATGAAAAACTGTTTTTT.

This clonotype has at least ten counts. V usage is TRBV7-2 and J usage is TRBJ2-3; D is perhaps TRBD2 (6 bases). Germline assignment: CDR1 SGHTA and CDR2 FQGNSA. CDR3 size: 15 residues. V lost 4 bases and J lost 0, with 11 bases in between. CDR3 region: CASSSIGRSTDTQYF. The CDR3 DNA sequence: TGTGCCAGCAGCTCCATAGGGAGGAGCACAGATACGCAGTATTTT. Filled out from reference TRBV7-2 and TRBJ2-3, the complete variable domain reads GAGVSQSPSNKVTEKGKDVELRCDPISGHTALYWYRQSLGQGLEFLIYFQGNSAPDKSGLPSDRFSAERTGGSVSTLTIQRTQQEDSAVYLCASSSIGRSTDTQYFGPGTRLTVL.

This chain connects TRBV19 to TRBJ2-1; a possible D gene is TRBD2 (7 bases). CDR1 LNHDA and CDR2 SQIVND come from the germline V gene (reference sequence). The ends were cut back, 5 bases at V and 5 bases at J, with 13 bases in the middle. The CDR3 runs to 14 residues. The chain's CDR3 is CASSGRGRDNEQFF. The CDR3 DNA sequence: TGTGCCAGTAGTGGGAGGGGGAGGGACAATGAGCAGTTCTTC. Combining the CDR3 with reference TRBV19 and TRBJ2-1 gives the whole variable domain DGGITQSPKYLFRKEGQNVTLSCEQNLNHDAMYWYRQDPGQGLRLIYYSQIVNDFQKGDIAEGYSVSREKKESFPLTVTSAQKNPTAFYLCASSGRGRDNEQFFGPGTRLTVL.

This clonotype was seen only a few times. This chain uses TRBV20-1 with TRBJ2-1; 12 bases line up with TRBD2. Germline V gene sequence: CDR1 DFQATT, CDR2 SNEGSKA (reference sequence). This CDR3 is built from 14 residues. The trim removed 6 bases at V and 6 bases at J, leaving 6 bases unmatched. The CDR3 bases are TGCAGTGCCGGCCCTAGCGGGAGGGGCAATGAGCAGTTCTTC. This translates into CSAGPSGRGNEQFF.

This clonotype was observed many times. J is TRBJ2-7 and V is TRBV7-3; D assignment may be TRBD1 or TRBD2 (5 bases each). Germline V gene lookup returns CDR1 SGHTA and CDR2 FQGTGA. The CDR3 has 13 amino acids. The V end lost 5 bases, the J end lost 4 bases, and 12 bases lay between the germline ends. The CDR3 region has the DNA TGTGCCAGCAGCAGGGACCGAAATTACGAGCAGTACTTC. Amino acids: CASSRDRNYEQYF.

This sequence joins TRBV27 and TRBJ1-5; D uncertain. Per germline, CDR1 MNHEY and CDR2 SMNVEV (reference sequence). CDR3 length: 15 residues. V was pared by 3 bases and J by 3 bases, with 12 bases between. CDR3 sequence: CASSFLGSLNQPQHF. In DNA, the CDR3 is TGTGCCAGCAGTTTTTTGGGCAGCCTCAATCAGCCCCAGCATTTT.

The genes are TRBV11-2 and TRBJ2-7; perhaps D is TRBD1 or TRBD2 (5 bases each). V lost 3 bases, J lost 0 bases, and 12 bases lay in between. The CDR3 length is 15 residues. The V gene's germline CDR1 is SGHAT and CDR2 FQNNGV. This CDR3 reads CASSLGRRSSYEQYV. The DNA of the CDR3 is TGTGCCAGCAGCTTGGGACGGAGGAGCTCCTACGAGCAGTACGTC.

This clonotype was recorded at least ten times. The V call is TRBV7-2, the J call TRBJ2-3, with unresolved D. Trimming cost V 5 bases and J 7 bases, with 19 bases left between them. The CDR3 sequence is 15 residues long. CDR1 is SGHTA and CDR2 is FQGNSA in the germline V gene. CDR3 loop: CASSPGRVLLYTQYF. CDR3 bases: TGTGCCAGCAGCCCCGGACGAGTGCTGTTGTATACGCAGTATTTT.

The chain combines TRBV12-3 or TRBV12-4 with TRBJ2-5; TRBD2 matches at 10 bases. This CDR3 spans 13 amino acids. Trimming removed 8 bases from V and 5 bases from J; junction bases left unmatched: 5. The CDR3 is CASLASGSETQYF. CDR3 coding DNA: TGTGCCAGCCTCGCTAGCGGGAGTGAGACCCAGTACTTC.

This clonotype came up a few times. The J gene is TRBJ2-1, the V gene TRBV6-1, with D hard to call. Germline values: CDR1 MNHNS, CDR2 SASEGT. CDR3 length: 14 amino acids. Trimming removed 8 bases from V and 6 bases from J, with 17 bases in between. The CDR3 loop reads CASALGRGGNEQFF. The DNA of the CDR3 is TGTGCCAGCGCTCTCGGGCGCGGCGGCAATGAGCAGTTCTTC.

Only a few counts were recorded for this clonotype. J is TRBJ2-1 and V is TRBV11-3, with 7 bases fitting TRBD1. The junction had 3 bases not matched to a gene; V was cut back by 3 bases and J by 1 base. The V gene's germline CDR1 is SGHNT and CDR2 YENEEA. CDR3 length equals 15 residues. The CDR3 DNA sequence: TGTGCCAGCAGCTTTGGACAGGCATCCTACAATGAGCAGTTCTTC. This gives the protein CASSFGQASYNEQFF.

V gene TRBV10-3 combines with J gene TRBJ2-7; D might be TRBD2 (7 bases). The CDR3 totals 13 residues. Germline V lookup: CDR1 ENHRY, CDR2 SYGVKD. Trimming took off 10 bases at V and 5 bases at J, with 18 bases between the two ends. The CDR3 here is CATGRGAGDEQYV. The DNA of the CDR3 is TGTGCCACTGGCCGGGGGGCGGGCGACGAGCAGTACGTC.

This clonotype was counted between two and nine times. The J gene is TRBJ2-3, the V gene TRBV7-9; 13 bases are shared with TRBD2. V lost 6 bases and J lost 5; bases outside the gene matches: 5. The germline gives CDR1 SEHNR, CDR2 FQNEAQ (reference sequence). This CDR3 is 15 amino acids long. The CDR3 DNA follows: TGTGCCAGCAGGCTCGGACTAGCGGGGGTAGATACGCAGTATTTT. Translated, it gives CASRLGLAGVDTQYF.

The chain is built from TRBV10-3 and TRBJ2-7; perhaps TRBD1 as D (5 bases). Trimming left V 6 bases short and J 0 bases short, with 15 bases between. Germline CDR1 reads ENHRY; CDR2 reads SYGVKD. The CDR3 runs 15 residues. In DNA form, the CDR3 reads TGTGCCATCAGCTCAAGACCCGACAGCTCCTACGAGCAGTACTTC. Its protein is CAISSRPDSSYEQYF.

The chain has TRBV6-1 and TRBJ2-7, with D perhaps TRBD2 (6 bases). The CDR3 has 17 residues. With 1 base removed from V and 0 bases from J, the gap between germline ends came to 16 bases. Germline CDR1 is MNHNS and CDR2 is SASEGT. CDR3 in DNA: TGTGCCAGCAGTGAAGGTTTCAGCGGGTCGCGCTCCTACGAGCAGTACTTC. Translated, it gives CASSEGFSGSRSYEQYF.

This clonotype was seen many times. The chain uses TRBV6-2 or TRBV6-3 and TRBJ2-1, with 8 nucleotides matching TRBD2. The CDR3 loop spans 15 amino acids. Germline V gene lookup returns CDR1 MNHEY and CDR2 SVGEGT. Trimming at V came to 6 bases and at J to 6 bases, leaving 10 bases not matched to a gene. CDR3 residues: CASRSGRASANEQFF. As DNA, the CDR3 is TGTGCCAGCAGATCCGGGAGGGCCTCAGCCAATGAGCAGTTCTTC.

The chain joins TRBV7-2 to TRBJ2-1, with D perhaps TRBD1 or TRBD2 (7 bases each). CDR3 length: 13 amino acids. The germline CDR1 and CDR2 sequences are SGHTA and FQGNSA. V was shortened by 2 bases and J by 9 bases, with 11 bases between the two germline ends. CDR3 bases: TGTGCCAGCAGCTTACAGGGGGGGACTGAGCAGTTCTTC. Translated: CASSLQGGTEQFF. Full variable domain (missing parts from reference TRBV7-2 and TRBJ2-1): GAGVSQSPSNKVTEKGKDVELRCDPISGHTALYWYRQSLGQGLEFLIYFQGNSAPDKSGLPSDRFSAERTGGSVSTLTIQRTQQEDSAVYLCASSLQGGTEQFFGPGTRLTVL.

This clonotype was seen only a few times. The chain couples TRBV7-2 to TRBJ2-5, with 13 nucleotides matching TRBD2. Per germline, CDR1 SGHTA and CDR2 FQGNSA. This CDR3 contains 18 residues. V shed 4 bases, J shed 4 bases, and the junction held 12 bases outside the gene matches. The CDR3 DNA sequence: TGTGCCAGCAGCTCCGACGGGGGGGGACTAGCGGGACGAGAGACCCAGTACTTC. Translation gives CASSSDGGGLAGRETQYF.

This chain joins TRBV5-1 and TRBJ2-1; 10 bases match TRBD2. The germline V gene has CDR1 SGHRS and CDR2 YFSETQ. V lost 5 bases to trimming and J lost 5 bases; unmatched junction nucleotides: 10. The length of the CDR3 is 16 residues. CDR3 DNA sequence: TGCGCCAGCAGAGCCGGGACTAGCGTAGGTAACAATGAGCAGTTCTTC. It translates to CASRAGTSVGNNEQFF.

This chain connects TRBV19 to TRBJ1-6; tentative D call: TRBD1 (5 bases). V was shortened by 4 bases and J by 8 bases, with 12 bases between the two germline ends. Germline CDR1 reads LNHDA; CDR2 reads SQIVND (reference sequence). This CDR3 has 14 residues. Here the CDR3 DNA reads TGTGCCAGTAGTACGGCAGGGTGGGATTCACCCCTCCACTTT. Protein sequence: CASSTAGWDSPLHF. Full variable domain (remainder filled in from reference TRBV19 and TRBJ1-6): DGGITQSPKYLFRKEGQNVTLSCEQNLNHDAMYWYRQDPGQGLRLIYYSQIVNDFQKGDIAEGYSVSREKKESFPLTVTSAQKNPTAFYLCASSTAGWDSPLHFGNGTRLTVT.

This sequence joins TRBV5-6 and TRBJ2-7; TRBD1 matches 8 bases. With 5 bases clipped from V and 0 bases from J, the junction kept 10 bases outside the gene matches. CDR3 length: 16 amino acids. In germline, CDR1 is SGHDT, CDR2 YYEEEE. The CDR3 region has the DNA TGTGCCAGCAGACCTTATACAGGGGGTCCCTCCTACGAGCAGTACTTC. Residues: CASRPYTGGPSYEQYF.

Points on this clonotype: Mismatch with germline at one junction end may stem from a read error. The chain combines TRBV10-3 with TRBJ1-1, with D unclear. CDR1 is ENHRY and CDR2 is SYGVKD in the germline V gene. This CDR3 is built from 14 residues. The CDR3 protein is CAISAEEMNTEAFF. The DNA of the CDR3 is TGTGCCATCAGTGCCGAGGAAATGAACACCGAAGCTTTCTTT.

This chain uses TRBV20-1 with TRBJ1-6; D might be TRBD1 (5 bases). The V gene lost 1 base and the J gene lost 5 bases, with 9 bases spanning the gap. The CDR3 has 14 amino acids. Germline V CDR1 and CDR2: DFQATT, SNEGSKA (reference sequence). The CDR3 DNA is TGCAGTGCTAGAGTCGGGACCGATAATTCACCCCTCCACTTT. It encodes CSARVGTDNSPLHF.

The chain employs TRBV30 and TRBJ2-7; D not resolved. This CDR3 is built from 14 residues. With 0 bases removed from V and 5 bases from J, the gap between germline ends came to 14 bases. Germline-derived CDR1 and CDR2 are GTSNPN and SVGIG (reference sequence). The CDR3 sequence: CAWSVQGGHDEQYF. The CDR3 DNA reads as TGTGCCTGGAGTGTACAAGGTGGGCACGACGAGCAGTACTTC.